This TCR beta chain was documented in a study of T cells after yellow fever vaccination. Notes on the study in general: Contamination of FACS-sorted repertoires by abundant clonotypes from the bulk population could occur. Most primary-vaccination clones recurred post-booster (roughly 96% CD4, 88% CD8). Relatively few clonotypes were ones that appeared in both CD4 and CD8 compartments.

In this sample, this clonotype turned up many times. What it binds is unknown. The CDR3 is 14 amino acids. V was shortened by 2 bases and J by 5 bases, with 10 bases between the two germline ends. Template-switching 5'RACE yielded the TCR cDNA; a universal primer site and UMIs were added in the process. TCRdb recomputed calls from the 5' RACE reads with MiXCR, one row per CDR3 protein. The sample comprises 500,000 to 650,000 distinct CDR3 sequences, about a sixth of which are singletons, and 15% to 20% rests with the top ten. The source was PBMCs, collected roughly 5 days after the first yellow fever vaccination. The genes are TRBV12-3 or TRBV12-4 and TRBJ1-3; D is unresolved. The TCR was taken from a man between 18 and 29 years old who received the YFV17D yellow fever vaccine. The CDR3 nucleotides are TGTGCCAGCAGTTTATCAGGCTCCAGAAACACCATATATTTT. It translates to CASSLSGSRNTIYF.